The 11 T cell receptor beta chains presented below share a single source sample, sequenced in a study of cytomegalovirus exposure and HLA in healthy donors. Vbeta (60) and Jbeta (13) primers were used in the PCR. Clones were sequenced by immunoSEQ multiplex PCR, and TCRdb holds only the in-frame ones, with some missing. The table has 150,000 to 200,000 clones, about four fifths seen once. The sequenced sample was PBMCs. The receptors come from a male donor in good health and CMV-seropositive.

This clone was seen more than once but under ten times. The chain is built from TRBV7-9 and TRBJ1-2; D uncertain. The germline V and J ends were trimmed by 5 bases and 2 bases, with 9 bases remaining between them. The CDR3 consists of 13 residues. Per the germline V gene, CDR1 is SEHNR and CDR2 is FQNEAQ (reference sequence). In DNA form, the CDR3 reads TGTGCCAGCAGCCGTGCACAGAACTATGGCTACACCTTC. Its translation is CASSRAQNYGYTF.

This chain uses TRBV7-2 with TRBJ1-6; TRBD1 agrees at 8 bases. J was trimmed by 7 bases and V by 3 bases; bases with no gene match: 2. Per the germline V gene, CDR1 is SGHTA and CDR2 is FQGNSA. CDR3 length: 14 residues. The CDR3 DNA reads TGTGCCAGCAGCTTCAGGGGGCTAAATTCACCCCTCCACTTT. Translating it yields CASSFRGLNSPLHF.

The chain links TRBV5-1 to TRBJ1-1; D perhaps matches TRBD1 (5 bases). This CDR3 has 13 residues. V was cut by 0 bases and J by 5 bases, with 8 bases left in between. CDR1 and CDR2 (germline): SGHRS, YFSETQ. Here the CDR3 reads CASSLAEGTEAFF. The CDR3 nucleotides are TGCGCCAGCAGCTTGGCGGAGGGGACTGAAGCTTTCTTT. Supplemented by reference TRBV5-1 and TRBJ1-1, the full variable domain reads KAGVTQTPRYLIKTRGQQVTLSCSPISGHRSVSWYQQTPGQGLQFLFEYFSETQRNKGNFPGRFSGRQFSNSRSEMNVSTLELGDSALYLCASSLAEGTEAFFGQGTRLTVV.

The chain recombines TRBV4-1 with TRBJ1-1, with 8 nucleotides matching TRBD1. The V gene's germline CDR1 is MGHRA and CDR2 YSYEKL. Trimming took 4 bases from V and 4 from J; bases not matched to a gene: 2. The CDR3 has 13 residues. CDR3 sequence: CASSLTGGTEAFF. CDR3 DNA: TGCGCCAGCAGCCTCACAGGGGGCACTGAAGCTTTCTTT.

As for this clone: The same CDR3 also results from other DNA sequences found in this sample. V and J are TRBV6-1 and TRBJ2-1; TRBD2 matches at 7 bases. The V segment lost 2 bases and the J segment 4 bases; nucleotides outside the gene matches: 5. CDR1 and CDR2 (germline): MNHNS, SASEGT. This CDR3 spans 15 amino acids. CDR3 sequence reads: CASSEWTGGYNEQFF. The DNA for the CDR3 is TGTGCCAGCAGTGAATGGACGGGGGGATACAATGAGCAGTTCTTC.

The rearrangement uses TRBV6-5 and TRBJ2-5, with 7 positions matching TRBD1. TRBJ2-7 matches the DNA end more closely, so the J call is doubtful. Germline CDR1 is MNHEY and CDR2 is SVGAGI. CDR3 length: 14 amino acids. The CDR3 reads CASSYDRVQTEQYF. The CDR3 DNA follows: TGTGCCAGCAGTTACGACAGGGTGCAAACCGAGCAGTACTTC.

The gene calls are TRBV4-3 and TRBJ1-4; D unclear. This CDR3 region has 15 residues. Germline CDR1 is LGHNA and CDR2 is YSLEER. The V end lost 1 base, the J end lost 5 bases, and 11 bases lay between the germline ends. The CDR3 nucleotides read TGCGCCAGCAGCCAAGCGAGGGTCCTGAATGAAAAACTGTTTTTT. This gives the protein CASSQARVLNEKLFF.

The CDR3 loop reads CASSPPTGVYGYTF. In DNA form, the CDR3 reads TGTGCCAGCAGTCCTCCGACAGGGGTCTATGGCTACACCTTC. This chain uses TRBV2 with TRBJ1-2; 8 bases are shared with TRBD1. The CDR3 covers 14 residues. CDR1 is SNHLY and CDR2 is FYNNEI in the germline V gene. Germline trimming cut 5 bases from V and 4 bases from J; bases unmatched to any gene: 6.

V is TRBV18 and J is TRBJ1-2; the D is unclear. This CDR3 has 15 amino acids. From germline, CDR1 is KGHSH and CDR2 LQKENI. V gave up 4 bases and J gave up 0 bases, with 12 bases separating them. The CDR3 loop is CASSRGPGANYGYTF. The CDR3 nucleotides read TGTGCCAGCTCACGAGGCCCTGGAGCTAACTATGGCTACACCTTC. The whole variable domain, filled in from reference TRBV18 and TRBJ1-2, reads NAGVMQNPRHLVRRRGQEARLRCSPMKGHSHVYWYRQLPEEGLKFMVYLQKENIIDESGMPKERFSAEFPKEGPSILRIQQVVRGDSAAYFCASSRGPGANYGYTFGSGTRLTVV.

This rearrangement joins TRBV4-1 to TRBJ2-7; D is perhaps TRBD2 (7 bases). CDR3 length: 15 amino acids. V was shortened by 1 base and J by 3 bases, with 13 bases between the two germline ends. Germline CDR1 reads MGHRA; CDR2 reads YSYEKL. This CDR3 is CASSQVGGARYEQYF. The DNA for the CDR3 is TGCGCCAGCAGCCAAGTAGGGGGGGCCCGCTACGAGCAGTACTTC.

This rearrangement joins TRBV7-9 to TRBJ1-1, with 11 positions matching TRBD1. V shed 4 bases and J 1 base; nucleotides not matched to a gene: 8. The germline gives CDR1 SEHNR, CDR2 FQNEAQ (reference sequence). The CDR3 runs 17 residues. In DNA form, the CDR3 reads TGTGCCAGCAGCTATGCCGGGACAGGGGGTGGGAACACTGAAGCTTTCTTT. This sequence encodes CASSYAGTGGGNTEAFF.